The present T cell receptor beta chain was sequenced within a study of T cells after yellow fever vaccination. The wider study: Each low-cell-number fraction was prepared by means of SMART-Seq v4 Ultra Low Input. The study's findings and limits: At around 96% for CD4 and approximately 88% for CD8, most primary-vaccination clones showed up again after the booster. The bulk population could contribute abundant contaminating clonotypes to FACS-sorted repertoires. A faster peak, day 5 versus 15, was reached by the weaker secondary response.

TCRdb fed the 5' RACE reads into MiXCR, producing one record per CDR3 protein. The repertoire includes under 150,000 distinct CDR3 sequences, roughly 8.2% of them detected once, and roughly 0.73% sits in the top ten. This CDR3 is built from 18 residues. V lost 0 bases, J lost 2 bases, and 5 bases stayed unmatched. Germline V gene lookup returns CDR1 LGHNA and CDR2 YSLEER. This clonotype was found many times. As yet, its antigen is unknown. The TCR sequence derives from a man aged 25-45 years who received the YFV17D yellow fever vaccine. The sequenced sample was CD4+ T cells sorted from PBMCs, obtained 5 days after the yellow fever booster vaccination. The V and J genes are TRBV4-3 and TRBJ2-6, with 9 nucleotides matching TRBD2. For the CDR3, the DNA is TGCGCCAGCAGCCAAGATTTGGCTAGCGGGGCTGGGGCCAACGTCCTGACTTTC. This gives the protein CASSQDLASGAGANVLTF.